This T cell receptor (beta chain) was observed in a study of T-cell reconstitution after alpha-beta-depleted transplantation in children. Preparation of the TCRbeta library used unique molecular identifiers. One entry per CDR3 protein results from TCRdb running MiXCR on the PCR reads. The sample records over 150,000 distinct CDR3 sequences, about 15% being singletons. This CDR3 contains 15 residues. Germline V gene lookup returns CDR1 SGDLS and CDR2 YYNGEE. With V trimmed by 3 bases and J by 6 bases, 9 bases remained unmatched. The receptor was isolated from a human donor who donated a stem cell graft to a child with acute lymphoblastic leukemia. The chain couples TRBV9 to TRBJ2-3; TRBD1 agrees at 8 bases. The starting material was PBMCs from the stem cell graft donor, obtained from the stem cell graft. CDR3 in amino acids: CASSAYRGEGDTQYF. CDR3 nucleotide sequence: TGTGCCAGCAGCGCTTACAGGGGGGAAGGGGATACGCAGTATTTT.